This T cell receptor beta chain derives from a study of T cell clonality in common variable immunodeficiency (dated by TCRdb to the mid-2010s). Summary of the overall study and its limitations: TCRbeta clonality was higher in CVID subjects than in healthy controls (t-test p = 0.018), and the increase was most characteristic of about a third of subjects. Reportedly, TCRbeta sequences from CVID had fewer deletions and N-nucleotide insertions, and highly modified clones with 13 or more V deletions were absent from CVID. Even though DNA input was equal, the average per sample came to some 90,000 unique sequences for controls compared with 25,000 to 40,000 for CVID samples. Correlations of repertoire features with clinical complications were constrained by heterogeneity among patients within the CVID cohort. It was noted by the authors that sequencing of the repertoires of T cell subpopulations would be needed to clarify the cause of the increased clonality in CVID. Fewer TCRbeta clones were shared among CVID subjects than among healthy controls (p < 0.0001).

There are 15 amino acids in the CDR3, from cysteine to phenylalanine inclusive. Of the CDR3's DNA, 36 bases were read; they are in frame from base 1. V gives up 8 bases and J gives up 2 bases, and the segment between their germline ends measures 19 bases. CDR1 is given as LNHDA and CDR2 as SQIVND, both from the germline V gene (reference sequence). Equivalent amounts of genomic DNA from CVID and control samples were used as sequencing input. For every sample, a 60 bp segment covering the rearranged TCRbeta CDR3 region was amplified and then sequenced. The immunoSEQ assay, a bias-corrected multiplex PCR with high-throughput sequencing, was employed for TCRbeta amplification. In the paper's pipeline: Each unique nucleotide sequence was treated as a clone and annotated with V, D and J genes, copy number and frequency. Sequences were labeled productive if in frame, and non-productive if out of frame or containing stop codons. As previously described, Shannon's entropy was used to calculate clonality. Mean CDR3 Kyte-Doolittle hydropathy was derived from the predicted amino acid sequences of productive clones. The R hclust function was used to hierarchically cluster scaled V gene usage with Manhattan distance and complete linkage. Sharing of clones by CDR3 amino acid sequence was evaluated through resampling of 12 repertoires per group over 100 rounds. The repertoires were searched for over 60 published EBV-specific TCRbeta sequences and a few hundred published CMV-specific TCRbeta sequences. A couple of CVID samples yielding fewer than 10,000 sequences were excluded from analysis, leaving 42 CVID repertoires. TCRdb's version of the immuneACCESS table is confined to in-frame rearrangements and falls short of the full clone set. An unresolved V gene accounts for under half of the shortfall where checked; the remainder is of unknown origin. V, J and clone size derive from that table, while D and trimming were established from the DNA sequence. This sample shows about 81,000 clones, and none of them turns up only once. About 0.8% of the sample is held by the ten biggest clonotypes.

This clone has at least ten counts. The antigen it binds to is not known. The observed sequence ends 3 residues before the CDR3 terminus, with the missing tail filled in from the germline J gene. Most CVID patients and most healthy controls were of Caucasian heritage. Heparinized peripheral whole blood samples of roughly 4.5 to 8 ml were collected from each donor. Genomic DNA from adults with common variable immune deficiency (CVID) and from healthy adult controls was used to sequence TCRbeta CDR3 repertoires. There were approximately 22 healthy adult volunteers in the control group (12 female and ten or so male), ranging in age from about 23 to 75 years, with a mean age of roughly 35. Diluted blood was subjected to density centrifugation over Hypaque 1077 or Ficoll-Paque for isolation of peripheral blood mononuclear cells. Genomic DNA was obtained from unsorted mononuclear cells through either Qiagen column purification or a centrifugation-based method.

The V gene is TRBV19 and the J gene is TRBJ2-7; TRBD2 is a possible D gene, resting on 8 matching bases. Sequencing input: peripheral blood mononuclear cells. The TCR comes from a person aged 18 to 75 in good health. For the CDR3, the sequence is CASGPGGRGAYEQYF. Partial CDR3 DNA: TGTGCCAGTGGCCCAGGGGGGCGGGGGGCCTACGAG.